The clone carrying this TCR beta chain was counted once. These data originate in a study of CD8+CD57+ T cells in acquired aplastic anemia. Germline CDR1 LGHDT, CDR2 YNNKEL (reference sequence). V dropped 9 bases and J dropped 4; count of bases not matched to a gene: 5. CDR3 length equals 14 residues. Using genomic DNA as the template, TCR beta VDJ and CDR3 profiling was carried out. In TCRdb, the reads were re-called with MiXCR into one record per CDR3 protein. Of some 290,000 distinct CDR3 sequences listed, 45% to 70% were seen once; the top ten hold 6.5% to 10%. Sequenced input: sorted CD4+, CD8+, or CD8+CD57+ T cells (not recorded which) from PBMCs. The V call is TRBV3-1, the J call TRBJ1-3; 11 nucleotides match TRBD1. The receptor was derived from a human donor with severe aplastic anemia or a healthy control (not recorded which). CDR3 sequence: CARPGQGVGNTIYF. In nucleotides, the CDR3 is TGTGCCAGACCGGGACAGGGGGTAGGAAACACCATATATTTT.